This T cell receptor beta chain comes out of a study of blood T cell repertoires in COVID-19. Study at large: Acute-phase and convalescent COVID-19 samples originated in the United States, Italy and Spain. Sources were T cells, B-cell-depleted T cells, or PBMCs; the material itself was cDNA or gDNA.

This clone came up once. Germline loops: CDR1 SEHNR, CDR2 FQNEAQ (reference sequence). Deletions cut 5 bases from V and 4 bases from J, with 8 bases between. The CDR3 has 12 amino acids. TCRdb keeps only in-frame clones here, not all; method: immunoSEQ multiplex PCR. The table has 250,000 to 350,000 clones, approximately 87% seen once. The material sequenced was peripheral blood. The V and J genes are TRBV7-9 and TRBJ1-1; D is unclear. The receptor's source is a young woman with COVID-19, enrolled during active disease. The CDR3 coding sequence is TGTGCCAGCAGCGCCTACTTCACTGAAGCTTTCTTT. Its protein product is CASSAYFTEAFF.